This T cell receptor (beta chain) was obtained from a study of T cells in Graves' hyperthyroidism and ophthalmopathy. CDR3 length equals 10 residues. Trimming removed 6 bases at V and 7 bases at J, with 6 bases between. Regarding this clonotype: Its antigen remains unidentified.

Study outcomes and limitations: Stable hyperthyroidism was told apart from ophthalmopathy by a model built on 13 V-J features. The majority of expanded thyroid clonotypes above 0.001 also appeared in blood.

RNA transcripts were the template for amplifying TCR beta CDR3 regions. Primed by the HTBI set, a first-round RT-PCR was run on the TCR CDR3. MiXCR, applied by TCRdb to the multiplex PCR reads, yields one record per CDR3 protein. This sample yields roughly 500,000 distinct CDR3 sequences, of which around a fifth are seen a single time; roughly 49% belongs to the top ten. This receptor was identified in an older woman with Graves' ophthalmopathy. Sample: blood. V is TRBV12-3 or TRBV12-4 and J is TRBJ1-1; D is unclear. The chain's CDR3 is CASRRFEAFF. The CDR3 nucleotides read TGTGCCAGCAGGCGATTTGAAGCTTTCTTT.